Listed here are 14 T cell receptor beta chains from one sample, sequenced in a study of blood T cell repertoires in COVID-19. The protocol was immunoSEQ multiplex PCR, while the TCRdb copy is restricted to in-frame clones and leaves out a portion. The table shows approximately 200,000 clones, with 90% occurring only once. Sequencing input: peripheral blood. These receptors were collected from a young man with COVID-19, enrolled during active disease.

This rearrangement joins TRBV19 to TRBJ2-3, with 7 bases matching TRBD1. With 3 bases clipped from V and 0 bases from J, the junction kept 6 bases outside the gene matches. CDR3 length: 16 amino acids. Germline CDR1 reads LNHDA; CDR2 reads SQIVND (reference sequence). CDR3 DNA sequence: TGTGCCAGTAGTATCATAGGGACAGCTAGCACAGATACGCAGTATTTT. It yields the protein CASSIIGTASTDTQYF.

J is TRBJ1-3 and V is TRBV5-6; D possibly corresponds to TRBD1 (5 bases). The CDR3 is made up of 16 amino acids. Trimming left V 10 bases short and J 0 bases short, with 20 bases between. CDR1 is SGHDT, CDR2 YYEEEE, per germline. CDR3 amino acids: CASRSGHGSSGNTIYF. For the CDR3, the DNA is TGTGCCTCCCGGTCTGGACACGGGAGCTCTGGAAACACCATATATTTT. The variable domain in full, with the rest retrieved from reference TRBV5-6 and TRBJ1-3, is DAGVTQSPTHLIKTRGQQVTLRCSPKSGHDTVSWYQQALGQGPQFIFQYYEEEERQRGNFPDRFSGHQFPNYSSELNVNALLLGDSALYLCASRSGHGSSGNTIYFGEGSWLTVV.

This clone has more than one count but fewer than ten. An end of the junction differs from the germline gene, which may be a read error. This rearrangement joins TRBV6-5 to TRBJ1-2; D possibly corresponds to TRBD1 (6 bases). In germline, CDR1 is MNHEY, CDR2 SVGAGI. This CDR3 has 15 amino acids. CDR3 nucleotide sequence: TGTGCCAGCAGTGACTCCGAGACAGGCATCTATGGCTACACCTTC. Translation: CASSDSETGIYGYTF.

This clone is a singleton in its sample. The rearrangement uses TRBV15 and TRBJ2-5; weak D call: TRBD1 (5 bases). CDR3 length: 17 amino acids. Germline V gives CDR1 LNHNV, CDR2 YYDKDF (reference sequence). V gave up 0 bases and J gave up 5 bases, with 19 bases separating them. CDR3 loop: CATSRDPTATQGETQYF. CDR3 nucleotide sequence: TGTGCCACCAGCAGAGACCCGACGGCCACGCAGGGTGAGACCCAGTACTTC.

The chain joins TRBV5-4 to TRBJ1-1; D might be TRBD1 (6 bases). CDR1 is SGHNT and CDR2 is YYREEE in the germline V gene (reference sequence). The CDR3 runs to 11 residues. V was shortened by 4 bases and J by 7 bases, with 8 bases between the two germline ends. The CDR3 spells CASSNRVEAFF. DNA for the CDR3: TGTGCCAGCAGCAACAGGGTTGAAGCTTTCTTT.

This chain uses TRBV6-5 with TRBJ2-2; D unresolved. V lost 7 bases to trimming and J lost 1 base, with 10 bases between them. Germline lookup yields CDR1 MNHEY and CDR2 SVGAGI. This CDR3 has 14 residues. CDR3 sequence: CASTPTGNTGELFF. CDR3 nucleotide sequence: TGTGCCAGCACCCCGACGGGGAACACCGGGGAGCTGTTTTTT.

The CDR3 sequence is CASSVRGSPEAFF. DNA for the CDR3: TGTGCCAGCAGCGTCAGGGGGAGCCCTGAAGCTTTCTTT. The chain employs TRBV7-2 and TRBJ1-1; 7 bases match TRBD1. This CDR3 region has 13 residues. After removal of 5 bases from V and 6 bases from J, the junction contained 6 bases not matched to a gene. Germline values: CDR1 SGHTA, CDR2 FQGNSA.

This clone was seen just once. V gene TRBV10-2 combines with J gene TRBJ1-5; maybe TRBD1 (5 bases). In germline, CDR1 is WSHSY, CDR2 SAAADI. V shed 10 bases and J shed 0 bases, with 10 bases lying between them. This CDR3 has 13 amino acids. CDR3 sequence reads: CATGGDSNQPQHF. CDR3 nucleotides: TGCGCCACGGGGGGGGATAGCAATCAGCCCCAGCATTTT.

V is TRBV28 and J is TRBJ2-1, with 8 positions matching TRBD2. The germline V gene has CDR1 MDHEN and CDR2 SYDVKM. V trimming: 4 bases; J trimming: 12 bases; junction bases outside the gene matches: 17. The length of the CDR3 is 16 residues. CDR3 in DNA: TGTGCCAGCAGTTCACCCATAGCGGGACTTGGCCGGGGGCAGTTCTTC. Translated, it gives CASSSPIAGLGRGQFF.

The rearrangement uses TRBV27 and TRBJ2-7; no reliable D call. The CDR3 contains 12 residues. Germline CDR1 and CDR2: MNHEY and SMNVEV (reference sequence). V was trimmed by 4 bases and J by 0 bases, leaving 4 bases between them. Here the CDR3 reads CASSSLSYEQYF. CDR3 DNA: TGTGCCAGCAGTTCCCTCTCCTACGAGCAGTACTTC.

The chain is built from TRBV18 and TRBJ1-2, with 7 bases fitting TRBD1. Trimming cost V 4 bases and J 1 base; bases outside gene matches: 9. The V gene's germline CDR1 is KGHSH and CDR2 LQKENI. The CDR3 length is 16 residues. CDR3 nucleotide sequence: TGTGCCAGCTCACTAAGCCGGGACAGACATAACTATGGCTACACCTTC. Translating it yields CASSLSRDRHNYGYTF.

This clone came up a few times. The CDR3 region has the DNA TGTGCCAGCAGCTTAGGCCAGTACAATGAGCAGTTCTTC. Translation gives CASSLGQYNEQFF. The chain is built from TRBV7-2 and TRBJ2-1, with D unclear. V was pared by 1 base and J by 4 bases, with 5 bases between. Germline values: CDR1 SGHTA, CDR2 FQGNSA. The CDR3 has 13 amino acids. Full variable domain (missing parts from reference TRBV7-2 and TRBJ2-1): GAGVSQSPSNKVTEKGKDVELRCDPISGHTALYWYRQSLGQGLEFLIYFQGNSAPDKSGLPSDRFSAERTGGSVSTLTIQRTQQEDSAVYLCASSLGQYNEQFFGPGTRLTVL.

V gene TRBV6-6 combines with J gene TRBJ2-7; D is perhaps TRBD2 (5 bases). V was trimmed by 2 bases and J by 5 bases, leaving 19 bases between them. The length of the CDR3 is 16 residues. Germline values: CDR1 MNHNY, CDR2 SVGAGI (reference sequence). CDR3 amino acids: CASSYGVRGRGNEQYF. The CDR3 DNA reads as TGTGCCAGCAGTTACGGCGTGCGAGGGCGAGGGAACGAGCAGTACTTC.

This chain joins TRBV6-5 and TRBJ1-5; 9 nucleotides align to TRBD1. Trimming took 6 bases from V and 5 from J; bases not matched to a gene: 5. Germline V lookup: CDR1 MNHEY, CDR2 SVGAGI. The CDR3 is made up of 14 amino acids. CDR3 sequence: CASSSRQGDQPQHF. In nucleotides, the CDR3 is TGTGCCAGCAGCTCTAGACAGGGGGATCAGCCCCAGCATTTT.